Listed below are T cell receptor beta chains from one sample, sequenced in a study of CD8 T cells in Susac syndrome. TCRdb reanalysed the immunoSEQ multiplex PCR reads using MiXCR and keeps one entry per CDR3 protein. Here the sample spans approximately 160,000 distinct CDR3 sequences, over 85% being singletons. Sequenced sample: CD4+ T cells from PBMCs. These TCRs come from a human donor in good health. Each CDR3 is given with its conserved first and last residue. Each record gives: J gene, clone size, V gene, D gene, CDR3 protein, CDR3 DNA. The D gene is left open where the match is weak. The size field is filled for only some rows; it gives once, few, many or a size class.

TRBJ2-1	NA	TRBV9	NA	CASSTGLHNEQFF	TGTGCCAGCAGCACGGGACTCCACAATGAGCAGTTCTTC
TRBJ2-5	NA	TRBV5-4	NA	CASSLRDLGGETQYF	TGTGCCAGCAGCTTGAGGGATCTCGGTGGGGAGACCCAGTACTTC
TRBJ1-2	once	TRBV20-1	NA	CSARGDGNYGYTF	TGCAGTGCTAGAGGGGATGGGAACTATGGCTACACCTTC
TRBJ1-3	NA	TRBV29-1	NA	CSARLPWGYSGNTIYF	TGCAGCGCCCGGCTTCCCTGGGGCTACTCTGGAAACACCATATATTTT
TRBJ2-7	NA	TRBV9	NA	CASSLRTGEVYEQYF	TGTGCCAGCAGCCTTCGGACCGGGGAGGTCTACGAGCAGTACTTC
TRBJ2-1	NA	TRBV20-1	NA	CSAPVLSASSYNEQFF	TGCAGTGCCCCAGTGCTTAGCGCTAGCTCCTACAATGAGCAGTTCTTC
TRBJ2-3	NA	TRBV5-1	NA	CASSLAHWGADTQYF	TGCGCCAGCAGCTTGGCCCACTGGGGTGCAGATACGCAGTATTTT
TRBJ2-3	NA	TRBV7-6	NA	CASSLLADTQYF	TGTGCCAGCAGCTTACTAGCAGATACGCAGTATTTT
TRBJ2-7	once	TRBV20-1	TRBD2	CSAPERGAHYEQYF	TGCAGTGCCCCAGAGCGGGGGGCGCACTACGAGCAGTACTTC
TRBJ1-2	NA	TRBV6-5	TRBD1	CASSLPGQGVDYTF	TGTGCCAGCAGCTTACCGGGACAGGGGGTGGACTACACCTTC
TRBJ1-1	NA	TRBV18	NA	CASSPPGRANTEAFF	TGTGCCAGCTCACCACCGGGCAGGGCAAACACTGAAGCTTTCTTT
TRBJ1-6	NA	TRBV14	TRBD1	CASSQGQGGSPLHF	TGTGCCAGCAGCCAAGGACAGGGGGGTTCACCCCTCCACTTT
TRBJ2-5	NA	TRBV7-2	NA	CASGRGSQETQYF	TGTGCCAGCGGGCGGGGTTCACAAGAGACCCAGTACTTC
TRBJ1-4	NA	TRBV7-9	NA	CASSIPGRTNEKLFF	TGTGCCAGCAGCATACCGGGACGGACGAATGAAAAACTGTTTTTT
TRBJ2-1	NA	TRBV6-2/TRBV6-3	TRBD2	CASSYGAGGPYNEQFF	TGTGCCAGCAGTTACGGAGCGGGGGGGCCGTACAATGAGCAGTTCTTC
TRBJ2-5	NA	TRBV20-1	NA	CSARSGQETQYF	TGCAGTGCTAGGAGCGGCCAAGAGACCCAGTACTTC